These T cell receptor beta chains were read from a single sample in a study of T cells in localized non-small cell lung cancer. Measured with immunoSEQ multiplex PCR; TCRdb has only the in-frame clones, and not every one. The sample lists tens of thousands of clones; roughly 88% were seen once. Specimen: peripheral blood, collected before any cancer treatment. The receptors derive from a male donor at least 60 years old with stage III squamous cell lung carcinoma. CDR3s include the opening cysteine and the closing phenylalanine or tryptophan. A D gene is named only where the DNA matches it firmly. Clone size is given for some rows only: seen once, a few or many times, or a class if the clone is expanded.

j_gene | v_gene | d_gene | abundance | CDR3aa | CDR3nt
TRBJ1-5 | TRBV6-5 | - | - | CASSRQSAGQPQHF | TGTGCCAGCAGTCGACAGTCGGCTGGCCAGCCCCAGCATTTT
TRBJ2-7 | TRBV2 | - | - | CASSQQRAEQYF | TGTGCCAGCTCCCAGCAAAGGGCCGAGCAGTACTTC
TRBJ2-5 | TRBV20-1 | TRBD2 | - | CSVPGGETQYF | TGCAGTGTTCCGGGGGGAGAGACCCAGTACTTC
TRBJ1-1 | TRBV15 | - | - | CATSRGDRPSGEAFF | TGTGCCACCAGCAGGGGTGACAGACCTTCGGGCGAAGCTTTCTTT
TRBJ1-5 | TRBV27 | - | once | CASSFRQSNQPQHF | TGTGCCAGCAGTTTCAGACAGAGCAATCAGCCCCAGCATTTT
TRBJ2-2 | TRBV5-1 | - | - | CASSLGPSTTGTGELFF | TGCGCCAGCAGCTTGGGCCCTAGCACGACTGGGACCGGGGAGCTGTTTTTT
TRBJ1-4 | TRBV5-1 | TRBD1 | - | CASSLQGAPNEKLFF | TGCGCCAGCAGCCTGCAGGGGGCACCTAATGAAAAACTGTTTTTT
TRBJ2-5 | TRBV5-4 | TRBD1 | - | CASSLSPDRVETQYF | TGTGCCAGCAGTTTGAGTCCGGACAGGGTGGAGACCCAGTACTTC
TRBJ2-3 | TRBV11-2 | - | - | CASSPWTSSTDTQYF | TGTGCCAGCAGCCCCTGGACCTCGAGCACAGATACGCAGTATTTT
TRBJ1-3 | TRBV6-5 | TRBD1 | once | CASSYQGAFGNTIYF | TGTGCCAGCAGTTACCAGGGGGCGTTTGGAAACACCATATATTTT
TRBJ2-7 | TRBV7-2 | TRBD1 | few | CASSLTGTGVNGQYF | TGTGCCAGCAGCTTAACAGGGACAGGGGTGAACGGGCAGTACTTC
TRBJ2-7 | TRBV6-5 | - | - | CASSYPPGLEQYF | TGTGCCAGCAGTTACCCCCCGGGTCTCGAGCAGTACTTC
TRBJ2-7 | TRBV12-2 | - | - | CASSYRDWGNYEQYF | TGTGCCAGCAGCTACCGGGACTGGGGGAACTACGAGCAGTACTTC
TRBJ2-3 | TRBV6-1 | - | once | CASSEAHGRHGSRDTQYF | TGTGCCAGCAGTGAAGCTCATGGGAGACATGGGTCCAGGGATACGCAGTATTTT
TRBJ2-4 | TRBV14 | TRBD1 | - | CASSQSPPGTVAKNIQYF | TGTGCCAGCAGCCAATCCCCCCCCGGGACAGTAGCCAAAAACATTCAGTACTTC
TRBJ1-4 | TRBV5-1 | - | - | CASSLSVGEKLFF | TGCGCCAGCAGCTTGAGTGTTGGCGAAAAACTGTTTTTT
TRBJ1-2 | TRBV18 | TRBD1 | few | CASSQTDRSHYGYTF | TGTGCCAGCTCACAAACGGACAGGAGTCATTATGGCTACACCTTC
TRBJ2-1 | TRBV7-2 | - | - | CASSLAGGPYEQFF | TGTGCCAGCAGCTTAGCGGGGGGGCCGTATGAGCAGTTCTTC
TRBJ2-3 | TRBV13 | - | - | CASSPGQDTDTQYF | TGTGCCAGCAGCCCGGGCCAAGACACAGATACGCAGTATTTT
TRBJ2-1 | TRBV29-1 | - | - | CSVRGSLGSYNEQFF | TGCAGCGTTCGGGGGAGTTTAGGGTCCTACAATGAGCAGTTCTTC
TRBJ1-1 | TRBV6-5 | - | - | CASSLSWDGNTEAFF | TGTGCCAGCAGCCTGTCATGGGACGGTAACACTGAAGCTTTCTTT
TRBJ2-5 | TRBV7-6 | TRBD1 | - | CASSSGTGKTETQYF | TGTGCCAGCAGCAGTGGGACAGGGAAAACGGAGACCCAGTACTTC
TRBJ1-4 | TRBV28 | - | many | CASSHRGEKLFF | TGTGCCAGCAGTCATAGGGGGGAAAAACTGTTTTTT
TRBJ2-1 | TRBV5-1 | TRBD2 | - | CASSSAGGPVDEQFF | TGCGCCAGCAGCTCAGCGGGAGGGCCTGTCGATGAGCAGTTCTTC
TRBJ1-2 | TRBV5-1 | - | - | CASSGDGRYGYTF | TGCGCCAGCAGCGGAGACGGGCGCTATGGCTACACCTTC
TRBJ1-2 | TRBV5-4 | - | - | CASSLVEDGYGYTF | TGTGCCAGCAGCTTGGTTGAAGACGGCTATGGCTACACCTTC